This T cell receptor (beta chain) comes out of a study of blood T cell repertoires in COVID-19. Study-wide background: PBMCs, B-cell-depleted T cells, or T cells provided the cDNA or gDNA that made up the material.

Trimming pared 6 bases from V and 9 bases from J, leaving 15 bases between. The CDR3 runs to 13 residues. Germline lookup yields CDR1 LNHDA and CDR2 SQIVND (reference sequence). Authors' methods: Reference gene primer amplification gave nucleated cell count estimates. The data were produced by immunoSEQ multiplex PCR, yet TCRdb's version contains in-frame clones alone and is incomplete. The V and J calls and clone size come from that table; D and trimming were worked out from the DNA. The sample gives 200,000 to 250,000 clones, roughly 85% of which show up once; around 3.5% is in the top ten. The sample consisted of peripheral blood. The gene calls are TRBV19 and TRBJ2-1; a possible D gene is TRBD1 (6 bases). The sequence derives from a young woman with acute or convalescent COVID-19. Written as DNA, the CDR3 is TGTGCCAGTAGAGTCGTGGGGGCGGGTGAGCAGTTCTTC. It yields the protein CASRVVGAGEQFF. Looking up the rest from reference TRBV19 and TRBJ2-1 gives the full variable domain: DGGITQSPKYLFRKEGQNVTLSCEQNLNHDAMYWYRQDPGQGLRLIYYSQIVNDFQKGDIAEGYSVSREKKESFPLTVTSAQKNPTAFYLCASRVVGAGEQFFGPGTRLTVL.